The rows below give T cell receptor beta chains drawn from one sample of a study of T cells after yellow fever vaccination. Each CDR3 protein is one row after TCRdb ran MiXCR on the 5' RACE reads. The sample contains over 150,000 distinct CDR3 sequences, approximately 6.2% of which appear only once. The source was CD4+ T cells sorted from PBMCs, collected on the day of the first yellow fever vaccination. These receptor sequences come from a young man who received the YFV17D yellow fever vaccine. Both conserved end residues are part of each CDR3. Fields, in order: D gene, clone size, J gene, V gene, CDR3 DNA, CDR3 protein. A D gene is named only where the DNA matches it firmly. Size is stated for part of the rows, as once, few or many counts, or as a class when the clone is expanded.

D: TRBD2
size: few
J: TRBJ2-5
V: TRBV20-1
DNA: TGCAGTGCTAGCCTAGCGGGGGGCCCCCAAGAGACCCAGTACTTC
CDR3: CSASLAGGPQETQYF

D: .
size: few
J: TRBJ2-1
V: TRBV19
DNA: TGTGCCAGTAACCCAACGGACACTAATCGGGGTGAGCAGTTCTTC
CDR3: CASNPTDTNRGEQFF

D: .
size: many
J: TRBJ1-1
V: TRBV30
DNA: TGTGCCTGGAGTCTAACTGGACGGCCAATGAACACTGAAGCTTTCTTT
CDR3: CAWSLTGRPMNTEAFF

D: TRBD2
size: few
J: TRBJ2-5
V: TRBV7-2
DNA: TGTGCCAGCATCCAGGCCGGGGCTGCGGGGGGTGGGACCCAGTACTTC
CDR3: CASIQAGAAGGGTQYF

D: .
size: many
J: TRBJ1-2
V: TRBV4-1
DNA: TGCGCCAGCAGCCTCAGGGTGAACTATGGCTACACCTTC
CDR3: CASSLRVNYGYTF

D: .
size: many
J: TRBJ1-5
V: TRBV7-2
DNA: TGTGCCAGCAGTTTGACAGGTACCAATCAGCCCCAGCATTTT
CDR3: CASSLTGTNQPQHF

D: .
size: many
J: TRBJ2-7
V: TRBV4-3
DNA: TGCGCCAGCAGCCAAGGAAGCGGCGGCACCCTTTATGAGCAGTACTTC
CDR3: CASSQGSGGTLYEQYF

D: .
size: .
J: TRBJ2-6
V: TRBV5-1
DNA: TGCGCCAGCAGCCCATTCGCCCCTGGGGCCAACGTCCTGACTTTC
CDR3: CASSPFAPGANVLTF

D: .
size: few
J: TRBJ2-3
V: TRBV20-1
DNA: TGCAGTGCTAGAGGTATGACGGTAGATACGCAGTATTTT
CDR3: CSARGMTVDTQYF

D: .
size: .
J: TRBJ2-1
V: TRBV9
DNA: TGTGCCAGCAGCGTAGGACTTAATAATGAGCAGTTCTTC
CDR3: CASSVGLNNEQFF

D: .
size: few
J: TRBJ2-5
V: TRBV5-5
DNA: TGTGCCAGCAGCTTAGCAGGTATTTCGGAGACCCAGTACTTC
CDR3: CASSLAGISETQYF

D: .
size: .
J: TRBJ2-3
V: TRBV5-1
DNA: TGCGCCAGTAGGGTAGGTGGCACAGATACGCAGTATTTT
CDR3: CASRVGGTDTQYF

D: .
size: many
J: TRBJ1-1
V: TRBV2
DNA: TGTGCCAGCATCGGGGGGGGGTTGAACACTGAAGCTTTCTTT
CDR3: CASIGGGLNTEAFF

D: .
size: .
J: TRBJ2-3
V: TRBV24-1
DNA: TGTGCCACCAGTGATTCGTCCTACGGGACTAGCACAGATACGCAGTATTTT
CDR3: CATSDSSYGTSTDTQYF

D: .
size: .
J: TRBJ2-1
V: TRBV5-6
DNA: TGTGCCAGGGGCCTGGGGCTCCTCAATGAGCAGTTCTTC
CDR3: CARGLGLLNEQFF

D: .
size: few
J: TRBJ1-1
V: TRBV3-1
DNA: TGTGCCAGCAGCCATCACCCCACTCGGAGGACTGAAGCTTTCTTT
CDR3: CASSHHPTRRTEAFF

D: .
size: many
J: TRBJ1-1
V: TRBV30
DNA: TGTGCCTGGATCCAGTCTGCTATGAACACTGAAGCTTTCTTT
CDR3: CAWIQSAMNTEAFF

D: .
size: .
J: TRBJ2-1
V: TRBV6-4
DNA: TGTGCCAGCAGTGTTGAGGGGGGGACGAATGAGCAGTTCTTC
CDR3: CASSVEGGTNEQFF

D: .
size: many
J: TRBJ1-1
V: TRBV6-2/TRBV6-3
DNA: TGTGCCAGCAACCAGGGACTGAGGAACACTGAAGCTTTCTTT
CDR3: CASNQGLRNTEAFF

D: .
size: few
J: TRBJ1-6
V: TRBV11-2
DNA: TGTGCCAGCAGCGTCCAGGGCCTCTATAATTCACCCCTCCACTTT
CDR3: CASSVQGLYNSPLHF

D: TRBD1
size: many
J: TRBJ2-1
V: TRBV2
DNA: TGTGCCAGCAGAACAGGGGGGTCGGGACAGGGAGCCTACAATGAGCAGTTCTTC
CDR3: CASRTGGSGQGAYNEQFF

D: .
size: .
J: TRBJ2-6
V: TRBV4-3
DNA: TGCGCCAGCAGCCATGGCGCCTCTGGGGCCAACGTCCTGACTTTC
CDR3: CASSHGASGANVLTF

D: .
size: many
J: TRBJ1-2
V: TRBV29-1
DNA: TGCAGCGCCTTAGACAGTAACTATGGCTACACCTTC
CDR3: CSALDSNYGYTF

D: TRBD1
size: .
J: TRBJ1-5
V: TRBV27
DNA: TGTGCCAGCAGTTTCACGCCGACAGGGAATCAGCCCCAGCATTTT
CDR3: CASSFTPTGNQPQHF

D: TRBD1
size: many
J: TRBJ1-4
V: TRBV5-1
DNA: TGCGCCAGCAGCGCGAACGGACAGGGCAATGAAAAACTGTTTTTT
CDR3: CASSANGQGNEKLFF

D: TRBD1
size: .
J: TRBJ1-1
V: TRBV5-1
DNA: TGCGCCAGCAGCCGGGACAGGCAAAATGAAGCTTTCTTT
CDR3: CASSRDRQNEAFF

D: TRBD2
size: many
J: TRBJ2-1
V: TRBV6-1
DNA: TGTGCCAGCAGTCAAAGGACTAGCGGGGGAGTGGAGCAGTTCTTC
CDR3: CASSQRTSGGVEQFF

D: .
size: .
J: TRBJ2-6
V: TRBV20-1
DNA: TGCAGTGCCTCGTATGGGGCCAACGTCCTGACTTTC
CDR3: CSASYGANVLTF